This entry is about one TCR beta chain. Trimming shortened V by 2 bases and J by 1 base, and 14 bases separated the two germline ends. The CDR3 runs 16 residues. CDR1 and CDR2 from the germline V gene are WNHNN and SYGVQD (reference sequence). This entry comes from a study of radiotherapy plus CTLA-4 blockade in lung cancer. Some clones are missing from TCRdb's copy, which holds only in-frame ones; the method was immunoSEQ multiplex PCR. Among about 38,000 clones, over 65% were seen once, and the ten largest hold about 8.1%. The TCR comes from a human donor with non-small cell lung cancer who had stable disease on radiotherapy plus ipilimumab. V usage is TRBV10-1 and J usage is TRBJ1-1; D not resolved. The sequences come from peripheral blood, collected from a patient treated with radiotherapy plus ipilimumab. Here the CDR3 reads CASSERQGVSNTEAFF. As DNA, the CDR3 is TGCGCCAGCAGTGAGCGGCAAGGTGTATCGAACACTGAAGCTTTCTTT.